Described below is a single T cell receptor (beta chain) sequence and its context. Antigen unknown. These data come from a study of cytomegalovirus exposure and HLA in healthy donors. The CDR3 is 15 residues long. CDR1 and CDR2 (germline): SGHAT, FQNNGV. Trimming stripped 6 bases from V and 5 bases from J, with 16 bases between. Primers for the PCR totalled 60 Vbeta and 13 Jbeta. Here immunoSEQ multiplex PCR was the method, and the copy in TCRdb shows in-frame clones only, minus some. The data hold roughly 190,000 clones, with roughly 83% observed a single time. Study conclusions and caveats: Highly shared sequence variants in one cluster were likely a sequencing artifact. Accounts indicate the classifier identified cytomegalovirus status with strong specificity and sensitivity.

The chain is built from TRBV11-2 and TRBJ2-2; D perhaps matches TRBD1 (6 bases). The TCR originated in a woman aged 50 to 65 in good health and CMV-seronegative. Specimen: PBMCs. This chain's CDR3 is CASRKTAGDTGELFF. The CDR3 DNA is TGTGCCAGCAGAAAAACGGCAGGGGATACCGGGGAGCTGTTTTTT.